Each of the 30 T cell receptor beta chains below was sequenced from the same sample in a study of blood T cell repertoires in COVID-19. The data were produced by immunoSEQ multiplex PCR, yet TCRdb's version contains in-frame clones alone and is incomplete. The table lists about 200,000 clones, roughly 80% of them singletons, with roughly 14% in the top ten. The sequenced sample was peripheral blood. The receptors stem from a man aged 50 to 60 who had recovered from COVID-19.

The J gene is TRBJ2-4, the V gene TRBV18; D unresolved. CDR1 and CDR2 (germline): KGHSH, LQKENI. The CDR3 extends over 13 amino acids. V lost 2 bases and J 5 bases, leaving 7 bases between the germline ends. The CDR3 bases are TGTGCCAGCTCACCAAATACGGAAAACATTCAGTACTTC. Amino acid sequence: CASSPNTENIQYF.

The rearrangement joins TRBV6-2 or TRBV6-3 to TRBJ1-2, with D perhaps TRBD1 (5 bases). V lost 1 base and J lost 4, with 10 bases in between. Germline V gene sequence: CDR1 MNHEY, CDR2 SVGEGT. There are 14 residues in the CDR3. This CDR3 is CASSYYSGSYGYTF. CDR3 bases: TGTGCCAGCAGTTACTATTCAGGGTCCTATGGCTACACCTTC.

V and J are TRBV29-1 and TRBJ2-7; D is perhaps TRBD1 (6 bases). Per germline, CDR1 SQVTM and CDR2 ANQGSEA. The V and J ends lost 7 bases and 3 bases respectively, with 13 bases between them. The CDR3 extends over 12 amino acids. CDR3 coding DNA: TGCAGCGCCACCCCGGGACACTACGAGCAGTACTTC. Amino acids: CSATPGHYEQYF.

This clone was detected a few times. V usage is TRBV5-1 and J usage is TRBJ2-2; D remains ambiguous. V lost 4 bases to trimming and J lost 0 bases, with 13 bases between them. This CDR3 has 16 residues. Germline CDR1 SGHRS, CDR2 YFSETQ. The CDR3 sequence: CASSGLLRTNTGELFF. DNA of the CDR3: TGCGCCAGCAGCGGTTTACTTCGTACGAACACCGGGGAGCTGTTTTTT.

J is TRBJ2-7 and V is TRBV28; 8 bases agree with TRBD2. The junction had 8 bases not matched to a gene; V was cut back by 6 bases and J by 7 bases. Germline V gene lookup returns CDR1 MDHEN and CDR2 SYDVKM. The CDR3 totals 13 residues. The CDR3 region has the DNA TGTGCCAGCAGCCCAATGGCGGGGGGAGAGCAGTACTTC. Protein: CASSPMAGGEQYF.

The chain links TRBV28 to TRBJ2-7, with D possibly matching TRBD1 (6 bases). The CDR3 contains 12 residues. Germline CDR1 reads MDHEN; CDR2 reads SYDVKM. V was clipped by 6 bases and J by 4 bases, with 10 bases between them. CDR3 in DNA: TGTGCCAGCAGACAGGGCTTTTACGAGCAGTACTTC. The encoded protein is CASRQGFYEQYF.

The chain employs TRBV19 and TRBJ2-3; 10 nucleotides align to TRBD2. This CDR3 contains 18 residues. CDR1 LNHDA and CDR2 SQIVND come from the germline V gene (reference sequence). Germline trimming cut 3 bases from V and 6 bases from J; bases unmatched to any gene: 15. The CDR3 here is CASSIVASGGPREDTQYF. In DNA, the CDR3 is TGTGCCAGTAGTATTGTGGCTAGCGGGGGACCCCGGGAGGATACGCAGTATTTT. Drawing the rest from reference TRBV19 and TRBJ2-3, the complete variable domain is DGGITQSPKYLFRKEGQNVTLSCEQNLNHDAMYWYRQDPGQGLRLIYYSQIVNDFQKGDIAEGYSVSREKKESFPLTVTSAQKNPTAFYLCASSIVASGGPREDTQYFGPGTRLTVL.

The genes are TRBV7-8 and TRBJ2-7; D gene ambiguous. Germline assignment: CDR1 SGHVS and CDR2 FQNEAQ. Trimming stripped 5 bases from V and 4 bases from J, with 9 bases between. The CDR3 runs 12 residues. In DNA, the CDR3 is TGTGCCAGCAGCCAAGTTACTTACGAGCAGTACTTC. It encodes CASSQVTYEQYF.

The chain links TRBV11-2 to TRBJ1-1; maybe TRBD1 (6 bases). CDR1 is SGHAT, CDR2 FQNNGV, per germline. The V gene lost 3 bases and the J gene lost 4 bases, with 12 bases spanning the gap. The CDR3 loop spans 14 amino acids. The CDR3 sequence is CASSFYRDSTEAFF. The CDR3 DNA reads TGTGCCAGCAGCTTCTACAGGGATAGCACTGAAGCTTTCTTT.

Here the CDR3 reads CASRDLGGTWNSNQPQHF. The CDR3 nucleotides read TGTGCCAGTAGGGACCTGGGGGGGACATGGAATAGCAATCAGCCCCAGCATTTT. The chain joins TRBV19 to TRBJ1-5; maybe TRBD1 (6 bases). Germline lookup yields CDR1 LNHDA and CDR2 SQIVND (reference sequence). With 6 bases removed from V and 0 bases from J, the gap between germline ends came to 21 bases. This CDR3 region has 18 residues. Together with reference TRBV19 and TRBJ1-5, the CDR3 gives the full variable domain: DGGITQSPKYLFRKEGQNVTLSCEQNLNHDAMYWYRQDPGQGLRLIYYSQIVNDFQKGDIAEGYSVSREKKESFPLTVTSAQKNPTAFYLCASRDLGGTWNSNQPQHFGDGTRLSIL.

Only one count was recorded for this clone. This sample includes further DNA sequences coding for the same CDR3. The chain joins TRBV6-5 to TRBJ1-2; D remains unclear. Between the trimmed V and J ends, which lost 3 bases and 7 bases, there was a span of 6 bases. The CDR3 is made up of 11 amino acids. Germline V gives CDR1 MNHEY, CDR2 SVGAGI. The chain's CDR3 is CASSYGSGYTF. CDR3 DNA sequence: TGTGCCAGCAGTTATGGTAGTGGCTACACCTTC.

The CDR3 spells CASSLGQGNEKLFF. Written as DNA, the CDR3 is TGTGCCAGCAGCTTAGGACAGGGAAATGAAAAACTGTTTTTT. The chain has TRBV11-2 and TRBJ1-4, with TRBD1 matching 7 bases. The ends lost 1 base at V and 5 bases at J; junction bases unmatched: 1. This CDR3 region has 14 residues. The V gene's germline CDR1 is SGHAT and CDR2 FQNNGV.

Only a few counts were recorded for this clone. The rearrangement uses TRBV30 and TRBJ2-5; 9 bases agree with TRBD2. Germline values: CDR1 GTSNPN, CDR2 SVGIG (reference sequence). There are 14 residues in the CDR3. V trimming: 4 bases; J trimming: 4 bases; junction bases outside the gene matches: 7. CDR3 sequence (DNA): TGTGCCTGGACCCCGGGACTAGCAAGAGAGACCCAGTACTTC. Translating it yields CAWTPGLARETQYF.

V and J are TRBV6-2 or TRBV6-3 and TRBJ1-1, with 8 positions matching TRBD1. V was clipped by 6 bases and J by 1 base; unmatched bases: 7. Per the germline V gene, CDR1 is MNHEY and CDR2 is SVGEGT. This CDR3 region has 15 residues. The CDR3 DNA reads as TGTGCCAGCAGCAGACAGGGGCGAGGGAACACTGAAGCTTTCTTT. It yields the protein CASSRQGRGNTEAFF.

This clone appeared a single time. At one end the junction does not follow the germline gene, possibly because of a read error. The chain uses TRBV6-5 and TRBJ2-1; possible D gene TRBD2, 6 bases. The CDR3 has 15 amino acids. In germline, CDR1 is MNHEY, CDR2 SVGAGI. CDR3 in DNA: TGTGCCAGCAGTTCTTCCGGGAGCCCGTACAGTGAGCAGTTCTTC. Its translation: CASSSSGSPYSEQFF.

The chain has TRBV28 and TRBJ2-2; 8 bases are a match to TRBD1. In germline, CDR1 is MDHEN, CDR2 SYDVKM. CDR3 size: 16 residues. V trimming: 7 bases; J trimming: 0 bases; junction bases outside the gene matches: 7. The CDR3 bases are TGTGCCAGCAATTCCGGGACAGGAACGAACACCGGGGAGCTGTTTTTT. It translates to CASNSGTGTNTGELFF.

The chain uses TRBV28 and TRBJ1-5; D call uncertain. The germline V and J ends were trimmed by 7 bases and 6 bases, with 10 bases remaining between them. The CDR3 extends over 12 amino acids. Germline V lookup: CDR1 MDHEN, CDR2 SYDVKM. In DNA form, the CDR3 reads TGTGCCAGCACCTCGAGCGGTCAGCCCCAGCATTTT. Encoded protein: CASTSSGQPQHF.

V and J are TRBV19 and TRBJ1-2, with 8 positions matching TRBD1. The germline V gene has CDR1 LNHDA and CDR2 SQIVND (reference sequence). The V gene end was trimmed by 6 bases and the J gene end by 1 base; junction bases not matched to a gene: 13. The CDR3 length is 17 residues. For the CDR3, the DNA is TGTGCCAGTAGAGGACAGGGCCAACTTACATTTAACTATGGCTACACCTTC. This translates into CASRGQGQLTFNYGYTF.

The CDR3 here is CASSTGLDSSYEQYF. The CDR3 DNA is TGTGCCAGCAGCACGGGACTCGATAGCTCCTACGAGCAGTACTTC. V gene TRBV7-8 combines with J gene TRBJ2-7; perhaps TRBD2 as D (6 bases). This CDR3 spans 15 amino acids. Germline values: CDR1 SGHVS, CDR2 FQNEAQ. The V and J ends lost 5 bases and 0 bases respectively, with 14 bases between them.

This clone came up once. The chain has TRBV4-1 and TRBJ2-7, with a possible D match to TRBD2 (7 bases). CDR1 is MGHRA, CDR2 YSYEKL, per germline. The CDR3 covers 15 residues. Trimming pared 5 bases from V and 4 bases from J, leaving 18 bases between. The CDR3 DNA follows: TGCGCCAGCAGCTTCGAGAGGGGGGGCGCATACGAGCAGTACTTC. Its translation is CASSFERGGAYEQYF.

V gene TRBV9 combines with J gene TRBJ2-1, with D perhaps TRBD1 (5 bases). V was trimmed by 4 bases and J by 6 bases, leaving 20 bases between them. Germline assignment: CDR1 SGDLS and CDR2 YYNGEE. The CDR3 spans 16 residues. This CDR3 reads CASSPPARGPGNEQFF. The DNA for the CDR3 is TGTGCCAGCAGCCCCCCTGCTAGGGGCCCGGGCAATGAGCAGTTCTTC.

This clone was picked up a small number of times. This chain joins TRBV7-3 and TRBJ2-3, with 11 bases that match TRBD2. V dropped 5 bases and J dropped 3; count of bases not matched to a gene: 4. This CDR3 has 15 amino acids. The germline V gene has CDR1 SGHTA and CDR2 FQGTGA. The CDR3 nucleotides are TGTGCCAGCAGCGCGCCTAGCGGGAGGACAGATACGCAGTATTTT. Encoded protein: CASSAPSGRTDTQYF.

The chain employs TRBV15 and TRBJ1-2; 8 bases line up with TRBD1. The CDR3 is 14 residues long. V lost 2 bases to trimming and J lost 7 bases; unmatched junction nucleotides: 6. Germline CDR1 reads LNHNV; CDR2 reads YYDKDF (reference sequence). The CDR3 nucleotides are TGTGCCACCAGCAGACCGGACAGGGTCTTTGGCTACACCTTC. Translation: CATSRPDRVFGYTF. Supplemented by reference TRBV15 and TRBJ1-2, the full variable domain reads DAMVIQNPRYQVTQFGKPVTLSCSQTLNHNVMYWYQQKSSQAPKLLFHYYDKDFNNEADTPDNFQSRRPNTSFCFLDIRSPGLGDTAMYLCATSRPDRVFGYTFGSGTRLTVV.

The rearrangement joins TRBV2 to TRBJ2-7; TRBD2 matches 7 bases. The CDR3 consists of 14 residues. With V trimmed by 8 bases and J by 5 bases, 12 bases remained unmatched. The V gene's germline CDR1 is SNHLY and CDR2 FYNNEI. CDR3 loop: CASARGGSLNEQYF. In DNA, the CDR3 is TGTGCCAGCGCTCGGGGCGGGAGCTTGAACGAGCAGTACTTC.

The chain carries TRBV5-1 and TRBJ2-3; the match to TRBD1 covers 7 bases. Germline values: CDR1 SGHRS, CDR2 YFSETQ. The CDR3 extends over 14 amino acids. Trimming cost V 4 bases and J 3 bases; bases outside gene matches: 5. The CDR3 DNA reads as TGCGCCAGCAGCCAGGGACAGTGGACAGATACGCAGTATTTT. It is translated as CASSQGQWTDTQYF.

This CDR3 reads CASRQTSGTDNEQFF. The CDR3 nucleotides read TGTGCCAGCAGGCAGACTAGCGGGACGGATAATGAGCAGTTCTTC. The chain has TRBV3-1 (or the pseudogene TRBV3-2) and TRBJ2-1; TRBD2 matches at 11 bases. CDR3 length equals 15 residues. V shed 6 bases and J 7 bases; nucleotides not matched to a gene: 8. Germline CDR1 LGHDT, CDR2 YNNKEL (reference sequence).

This chain joins TRBV5-1 and TRBJ2-5, with TRBD2 matching 7 bases. Germline CDR1 SGHRS, CDR2 YFSETQ. CDR3 length: 16 residues. With V trimmed by 1 base and J by 4 bases, 10 bases remained unmatched. The CDR3 sequence is CASSLSPGLPGETQYF. CDR3 coding DNA: TGCGCCAGCAGCTTGTCCCCGGGACTACCGGGAGAGACCCAGTACTTC.

This sequence joins TRBV28 and TRBJ2-3; a weak D match, TRBD2 (6 bases). The germline CDR1 and CDR2 sequences are MDHEN and SYDVKM. The ends were cut back, 7 bases at V and 3 bases at J, with 17 bases in the middle. This CDR3 is 15 amino acids long. The CDR3 here is CASTLPGAQTDTQYF. In nucleotides, the CDR3 is TGTGCCAGCACCTTACCGGGAGCCCAAACAGATACGCAGTATTTT. Complete variable domain (other parts from reference TRBV28 and TRBJ2-3): DVKVTQSSRYLVKRTGEKVFLECVQDMDHENMFWYRQDPGLGLRLIYFSYDVKMKEKGDIPEGYSVSREKKERFSLILESASTNQTSMYLCASTLPGAQTDTQYFGPGTRLTVL.

The chain has TRBV15 and TRBJ1-1; D unresolved. The CDR3 extends over 15 amino acids. V dropped 1 base and J dropped 5 bases, with 14 bases sitting between them. Germline CDR1 is LNHNV and CDR2 is YYDKDF (reference sequence). The CDR3 sequence is CATSRANIGGTEAFF. In DNA form, the CDR3 reads TGTGCCACCAGCAGAGCTAATATCGGCGGGACTGAAGCTTTCTTT. The whole variable domain, remainder taken from reference TRBV15 and TRBJ1-1, is DAMVIQNPRYQVTQFGKPVTLSCSQTLNHNVMYWYQQKSSQAPKLLFHYYDKDFNNEADTPDNFQSRRPNTSFCFLDIRSPGLGDTAMYLCATSRANIGGTEAFFGQGTRLTVV.

The chain uses TRBV7-7 and TRBJ2-5; 7 bases map to TRBD2. The V segment lost 5 bases and the J segment 2 bases; nucleotides outside the gene matches: 8. Germline CDR1 and CDR2: SSHAT and FNYEAQ (reference sequence). CDR3 length: 15 residues. CDR3 nucleotide sequence: TGTGCCAGCAGCCCGCGGCCTAGCGGTCAAGAGACCCAGTACTTC. Protein product: CASSPRPSGQETQYF.